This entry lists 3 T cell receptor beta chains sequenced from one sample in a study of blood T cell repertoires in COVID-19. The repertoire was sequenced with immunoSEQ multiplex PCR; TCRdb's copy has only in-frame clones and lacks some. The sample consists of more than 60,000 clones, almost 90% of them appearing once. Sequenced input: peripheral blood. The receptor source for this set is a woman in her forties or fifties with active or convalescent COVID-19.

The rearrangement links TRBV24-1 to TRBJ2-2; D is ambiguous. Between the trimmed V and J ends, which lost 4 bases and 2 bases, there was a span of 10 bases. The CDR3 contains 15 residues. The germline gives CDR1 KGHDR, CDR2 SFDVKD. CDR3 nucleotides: TGTGCCACCAGTGACCAGACAAGAAACACCGGGGAGCTGTTTTTT. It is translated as CATSDQTRNTGELFF.

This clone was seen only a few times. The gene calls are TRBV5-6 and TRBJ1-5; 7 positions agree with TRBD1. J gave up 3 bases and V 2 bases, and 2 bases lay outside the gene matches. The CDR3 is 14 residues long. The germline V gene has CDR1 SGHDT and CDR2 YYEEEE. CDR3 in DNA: TGTGCCAGCAGCTTAGGACAGGTCAATCAGCCCCAGCATTTT. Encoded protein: CASSLGQVNQPQHF. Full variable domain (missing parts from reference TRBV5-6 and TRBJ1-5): DAGVTQSPTHLIKTRGQQVTLRCSPKSGHDTVSWYQQALGQGPQFIFQYYEEEERQRGNFPDRFSGHQFPNYSSELNVNALLLGDSALYLCASSLGQVNQPQHFGDGTRLSIL.

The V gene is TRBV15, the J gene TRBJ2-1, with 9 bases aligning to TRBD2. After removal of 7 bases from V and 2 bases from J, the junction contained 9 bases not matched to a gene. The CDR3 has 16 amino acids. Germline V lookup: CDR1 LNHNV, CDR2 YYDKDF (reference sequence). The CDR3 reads CATTEGQRGAYNEQFF. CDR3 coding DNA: TGTGCCACCACGGAGGGGCAGCGGGGGGCCTACAATGAGCAGTTCTTC. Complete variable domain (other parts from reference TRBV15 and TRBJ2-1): DAMVIQNPRYQVTQFGKPVTLSCSQTLNHNVMYWYQQKSSQAPKLLFHYYDKDFNNEADTPDNFQSRRPNTSFCFLDIRSPGLGDTAMYLCATTEGQRGAYNEQFFGPGTRLTVL.